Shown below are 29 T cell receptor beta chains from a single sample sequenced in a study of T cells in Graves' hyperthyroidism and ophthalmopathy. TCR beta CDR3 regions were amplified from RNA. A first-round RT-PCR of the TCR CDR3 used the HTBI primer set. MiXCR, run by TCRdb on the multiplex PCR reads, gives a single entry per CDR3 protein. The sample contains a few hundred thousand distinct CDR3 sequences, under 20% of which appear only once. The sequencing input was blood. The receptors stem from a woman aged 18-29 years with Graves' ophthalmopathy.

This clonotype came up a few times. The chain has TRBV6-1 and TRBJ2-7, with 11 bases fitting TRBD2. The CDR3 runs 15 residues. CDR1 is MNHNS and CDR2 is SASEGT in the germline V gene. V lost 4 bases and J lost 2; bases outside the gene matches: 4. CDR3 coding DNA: TGTGCCAGCAGTGCCTTTAGCGGGAGGGCCTACGAGCAGTACTTC. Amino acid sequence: CASSAFSGRAYEQYF.

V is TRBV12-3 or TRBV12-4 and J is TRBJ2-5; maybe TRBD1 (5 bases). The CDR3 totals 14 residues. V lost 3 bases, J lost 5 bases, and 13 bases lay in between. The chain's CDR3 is CASSFRSGLETQYF. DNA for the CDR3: TGTGCCAGCAGTTTTCGGTCAGGGCTCGAGACCCAGTACTTC.

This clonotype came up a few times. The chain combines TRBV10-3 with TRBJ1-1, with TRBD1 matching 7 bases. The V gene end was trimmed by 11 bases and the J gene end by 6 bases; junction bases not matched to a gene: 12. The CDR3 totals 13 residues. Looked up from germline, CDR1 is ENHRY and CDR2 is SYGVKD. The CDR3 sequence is CASKYGTEAEAFF. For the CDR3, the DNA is TGTGCCTCCAAATATGGGACAGAAGCTGAAGCTTTCTTT.

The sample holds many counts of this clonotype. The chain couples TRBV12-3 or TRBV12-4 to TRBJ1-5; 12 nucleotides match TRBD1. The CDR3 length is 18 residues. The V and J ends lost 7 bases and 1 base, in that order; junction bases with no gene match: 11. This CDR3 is CASTFAGTGGRSNQPQHF. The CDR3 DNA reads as TGTGCCAGCACCTTTGCCGGGACAGGGGGCCGAAGCAATCAGCCCCAGCATTTT.

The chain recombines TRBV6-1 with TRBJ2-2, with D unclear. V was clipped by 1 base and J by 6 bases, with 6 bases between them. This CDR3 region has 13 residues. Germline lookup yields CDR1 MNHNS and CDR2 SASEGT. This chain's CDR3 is CASSEVGSGELFF. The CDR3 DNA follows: TGTGCCAGCAGTGAAGTCGGGTCCGGGGAGCTGTTTTTT.

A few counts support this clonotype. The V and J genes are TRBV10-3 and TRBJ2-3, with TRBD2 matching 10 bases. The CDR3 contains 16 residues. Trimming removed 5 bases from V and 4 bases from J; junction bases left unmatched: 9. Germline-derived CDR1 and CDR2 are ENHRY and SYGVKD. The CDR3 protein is CAISTPLAGLADTQYF. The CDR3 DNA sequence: TGTGCCATCAGTACACCACTAGCGGGATTGGCAGATACGCAGTATTTT.

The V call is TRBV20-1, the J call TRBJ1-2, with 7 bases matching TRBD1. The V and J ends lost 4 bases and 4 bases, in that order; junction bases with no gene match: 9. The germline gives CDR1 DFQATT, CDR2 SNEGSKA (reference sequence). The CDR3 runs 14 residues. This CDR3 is CSATSQDRVYGYTF. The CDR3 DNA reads TGCAGTGCTACGTCTCAAGACAGGGTCTATGGCTACACCTTC.

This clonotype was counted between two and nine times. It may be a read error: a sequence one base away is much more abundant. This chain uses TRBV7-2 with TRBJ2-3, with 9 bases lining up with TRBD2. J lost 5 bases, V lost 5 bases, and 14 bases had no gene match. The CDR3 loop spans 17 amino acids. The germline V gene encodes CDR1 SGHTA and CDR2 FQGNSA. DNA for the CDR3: TGTGCCAGCAGCGAACAATTACCAGCGGGAGGTCAAGATACGCAGTATTTT. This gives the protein CASSEQLPAGGQDTQYF.

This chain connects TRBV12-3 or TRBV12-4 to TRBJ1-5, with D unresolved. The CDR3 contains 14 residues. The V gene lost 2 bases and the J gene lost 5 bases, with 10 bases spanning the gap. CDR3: CASSLSEAHQPQHF. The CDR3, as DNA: TGTGCCAGCAGTTTATCGGAGGCCCATCAGCCCCAGCATTTT.

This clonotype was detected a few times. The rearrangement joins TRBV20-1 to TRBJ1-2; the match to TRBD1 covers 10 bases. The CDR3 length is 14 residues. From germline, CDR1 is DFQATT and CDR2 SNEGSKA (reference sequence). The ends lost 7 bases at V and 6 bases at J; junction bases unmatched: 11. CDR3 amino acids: CSGSTGGPVHGYTF. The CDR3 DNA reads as TGCAGTGGATCGACAGGGGGCCCAGTCCATGGCTACACCTTC.

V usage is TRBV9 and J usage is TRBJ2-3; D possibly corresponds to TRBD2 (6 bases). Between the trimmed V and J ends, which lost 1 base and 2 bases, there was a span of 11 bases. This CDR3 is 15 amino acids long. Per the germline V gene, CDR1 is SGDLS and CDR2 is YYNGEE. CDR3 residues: CASSVSSGDTDTQYF. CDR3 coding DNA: TGTGCCAGCAGCGTATCTTCGGGGGACACAGATACGCAGTATTTT.

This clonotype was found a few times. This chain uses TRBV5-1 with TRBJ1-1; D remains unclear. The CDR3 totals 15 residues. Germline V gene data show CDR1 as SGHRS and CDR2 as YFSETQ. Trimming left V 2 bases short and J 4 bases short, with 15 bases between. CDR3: CASSLRSDISTEAFF. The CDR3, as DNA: TGCGCCAGCAGCTTAAGAAGTGACATCTCCACTGAAGCTTTCTTT.

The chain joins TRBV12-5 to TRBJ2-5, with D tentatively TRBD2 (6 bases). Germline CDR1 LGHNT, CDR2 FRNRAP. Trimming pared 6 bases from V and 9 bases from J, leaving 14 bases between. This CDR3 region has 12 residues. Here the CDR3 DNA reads TGTGCTAGTGGGGACCGGCCGGGGGCCCAGTACTTC. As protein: CASGDRPGAQYF.

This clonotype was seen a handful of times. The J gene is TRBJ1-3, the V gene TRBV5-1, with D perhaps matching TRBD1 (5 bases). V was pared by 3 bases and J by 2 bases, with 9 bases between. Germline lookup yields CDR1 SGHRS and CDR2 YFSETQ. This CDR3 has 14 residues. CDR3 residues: CASSWDEAGNTIYF. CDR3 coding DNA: TGCGCCAGCAGCTGGGACGAGGCTGGAAACACCATATATTTT.

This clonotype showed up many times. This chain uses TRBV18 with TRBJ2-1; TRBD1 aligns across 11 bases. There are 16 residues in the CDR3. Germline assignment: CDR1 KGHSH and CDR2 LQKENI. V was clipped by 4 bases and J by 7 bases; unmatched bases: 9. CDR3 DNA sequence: TGTGCCAGCTCACGAAGTCCCGGGACAGGGGGTAATGAGCAGTTCTTC. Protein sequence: CASSRSPGTGGNEQFF.

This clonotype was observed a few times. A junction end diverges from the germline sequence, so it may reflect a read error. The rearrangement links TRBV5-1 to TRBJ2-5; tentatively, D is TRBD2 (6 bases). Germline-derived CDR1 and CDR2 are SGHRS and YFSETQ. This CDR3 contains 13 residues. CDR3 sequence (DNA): TGCGTCAGCAGCTTCTCAGAGGAGGGGACCCAGTACTTC. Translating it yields CVSSFSEEGTQYF.

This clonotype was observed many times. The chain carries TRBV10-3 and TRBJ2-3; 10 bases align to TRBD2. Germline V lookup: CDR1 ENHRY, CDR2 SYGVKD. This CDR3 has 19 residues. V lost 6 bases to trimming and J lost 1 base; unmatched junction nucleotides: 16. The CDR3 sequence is CAISSPASGGARGTDTQYF. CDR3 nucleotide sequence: TGTGCCATCAGCAGCCCCGCTAGCGGGGGAGCTCGGGGCACAGATACGCAGTATTTT.

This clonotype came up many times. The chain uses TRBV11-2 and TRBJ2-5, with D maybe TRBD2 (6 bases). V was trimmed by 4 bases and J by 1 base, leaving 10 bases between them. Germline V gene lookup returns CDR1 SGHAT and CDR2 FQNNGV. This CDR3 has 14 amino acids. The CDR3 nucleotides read TGTGCCAGCAGCTCTCGACTAGTCCAAGAGACCCAGTACTTC. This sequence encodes CASSSRLVQETQYF. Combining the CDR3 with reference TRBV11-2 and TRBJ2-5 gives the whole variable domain EAGVAQSPRYKIIEKRQSVAFWCNPISGHATLYWYQQILGQGPKLLIQFQNNGVVDDSQLPKDRFSAERLKGVDSTLKIQPAKLEDSAVYLCASSSRLVQETQYFGPGTRLLVL.

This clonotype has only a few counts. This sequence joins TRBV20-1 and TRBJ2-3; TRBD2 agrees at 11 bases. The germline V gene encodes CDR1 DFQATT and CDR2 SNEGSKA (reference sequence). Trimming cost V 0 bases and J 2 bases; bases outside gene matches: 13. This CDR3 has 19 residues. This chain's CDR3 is CSARDLSGGTSGYTDTQYF. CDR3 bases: TGCAGTGCTAGAGATCTCAGTGGCGGGACTAGCGGATACACAGATACGCAGTATTTT.

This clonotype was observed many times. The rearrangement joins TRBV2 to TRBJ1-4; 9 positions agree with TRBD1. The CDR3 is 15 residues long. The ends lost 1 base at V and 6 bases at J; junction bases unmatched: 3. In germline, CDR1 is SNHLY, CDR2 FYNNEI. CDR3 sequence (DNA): TGTGCCAGCAGTGAAGTCGACAGGGGGGATGAAAAACTGTTTTTT. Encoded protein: CASSEVDRGDEKLFF.

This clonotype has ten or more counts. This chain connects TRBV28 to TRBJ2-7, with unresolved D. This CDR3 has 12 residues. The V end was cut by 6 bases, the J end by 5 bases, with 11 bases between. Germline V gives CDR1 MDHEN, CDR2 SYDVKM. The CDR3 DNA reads TGTGCCAGCAGGGGCCCGTTGGACGAGCAGTACTTC. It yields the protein CASRGPLDEQYF.

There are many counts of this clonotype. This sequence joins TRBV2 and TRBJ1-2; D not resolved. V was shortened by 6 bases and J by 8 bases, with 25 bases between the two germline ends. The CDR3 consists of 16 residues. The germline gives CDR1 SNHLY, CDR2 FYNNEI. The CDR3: CASRYGAINRYGGYTF. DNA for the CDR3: TGTGCCAGCAGGTACGGCGCCATCAATCGGTATGGCGGCTACACCTTC.

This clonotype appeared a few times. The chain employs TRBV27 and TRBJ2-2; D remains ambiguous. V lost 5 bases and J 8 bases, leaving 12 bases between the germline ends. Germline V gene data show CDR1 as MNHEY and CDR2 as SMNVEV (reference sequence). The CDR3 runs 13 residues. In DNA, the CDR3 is TGTGCCAGCAGTGACCGAGAGGTGGGGGAGCTGTTTTTT. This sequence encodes CASSDREVGELFF.

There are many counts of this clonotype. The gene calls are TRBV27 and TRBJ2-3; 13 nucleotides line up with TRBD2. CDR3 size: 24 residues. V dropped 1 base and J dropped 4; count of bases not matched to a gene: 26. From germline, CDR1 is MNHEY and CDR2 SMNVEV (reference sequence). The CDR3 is CASSLLPGTGPPTSGGPYPDTQYF. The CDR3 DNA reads TGTGCCAGCAGTTTATTGCCCGGGACAGGTCCTCCGACTAGCGGGGGGCCCTACCCAGATACGCAGTATTTT.

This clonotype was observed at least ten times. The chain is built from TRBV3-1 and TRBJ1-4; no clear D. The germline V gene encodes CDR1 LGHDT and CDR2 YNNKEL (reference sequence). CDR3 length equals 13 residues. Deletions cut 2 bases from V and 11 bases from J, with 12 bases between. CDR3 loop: CASSQPETEKLFF. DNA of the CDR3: TGTGCCAGCAGCCAACCGGAGACCGAGAAACTGTTTTTT.

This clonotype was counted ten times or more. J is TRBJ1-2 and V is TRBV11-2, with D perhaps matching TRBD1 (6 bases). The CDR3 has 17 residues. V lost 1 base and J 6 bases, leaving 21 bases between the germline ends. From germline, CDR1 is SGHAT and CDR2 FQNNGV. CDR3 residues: CASSLVGGGGPMDGYTF. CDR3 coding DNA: TGTGCCAGCAGCTTAGTTGGGGGCGGGGGGCCTATGGATGGCTACACCTTC.

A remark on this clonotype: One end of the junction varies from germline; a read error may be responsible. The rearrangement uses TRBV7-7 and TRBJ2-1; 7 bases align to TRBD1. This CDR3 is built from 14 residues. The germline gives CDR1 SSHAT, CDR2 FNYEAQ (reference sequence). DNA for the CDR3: TGTGCTAGCAGCCCCGGGACAGAGAACAATGAGCAGTTCTTC. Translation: CASSPGTENNEQFF.

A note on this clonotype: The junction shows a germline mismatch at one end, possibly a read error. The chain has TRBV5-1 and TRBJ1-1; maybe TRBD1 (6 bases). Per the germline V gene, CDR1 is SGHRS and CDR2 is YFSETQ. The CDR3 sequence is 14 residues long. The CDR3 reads CASSVRGVGTEALF. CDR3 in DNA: TGCGCCAGCAGCGTGAGGGGGGTCGGTACTGAAGCTCTCTTT.

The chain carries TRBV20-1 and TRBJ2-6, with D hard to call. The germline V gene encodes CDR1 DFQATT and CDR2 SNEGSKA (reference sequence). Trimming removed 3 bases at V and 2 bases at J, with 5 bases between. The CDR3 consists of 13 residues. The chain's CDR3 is CSASFPGANVLTF. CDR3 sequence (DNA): TGCAGTGCTAGTTTCCCTGGGGCCAACGTCCTGACTTTC.